Following are 13 T cell receptor beta chains from one sample sequenced in a study of cytomegalovirus exposure and HLA in healthy donors. It was with 60 Vbeta and 13 Jbeta primers that the PCR ran. Clones were sequenced by immunoSEQ multiplex PCR, and TCRdb holds only the in-frame ones, with some missing. The table lists about 160,000 clones, about four fifths of them singletons. The sample taken for sequencing was PBMCs. Receptors were obtained from a woman in her 30s in good health and CMV-seropositive.

The chain couples TRBV29-1 to TRBJ1-4; TRBD1 matches at 9 bases. Germline V CDR1 and CDR2: SQVTM, ANQGSEA. The CDR3 is made up of 13 amino acids. Losses at the gene ends were 7 bases for V and 6 bases for J; bases not matched to a gene: 6. CDR3 DNA: TGCAGCGCCAGAGACAGGGGGGATGAAAAACTGTTTTTT. Translation: CSARDRGDEKLFF.

This clone showed up just once. V gene TRBV5-1 combines with J gene TRBJ2-7, with TRBD2 matching 11 bases. Germline CDR1 and CDR2: SGHRS and YFSETQ. Trimming cost V 0 bases and J 2 bases; bases outside gene matches: 10. The CDR3 covers 18 residues. CDR3 loop: CASSLASTLAGGTYEQYF. The CDR3 DNA sequence: TGCGCCAGCAGCTTGGCCTCCACTCTAGCGGGGGGCACCTACGAGCAGTACTTC. The full variable domain, its missing parts supplied by reference TRBV5-1 and TRBJ2-7, is KAGVTQTPRYLIKTRGQQVTLSCSPISGHRSVSWYQQTPGQGLQFLFEYFSETQRNKGNFPGRFSGRQFSNSRSEMNVSTLELGDSALYLCASSLASTLAGGTYEQYFGPGTRLTVT.

J is TRBJ2-1 and V is TRBV4-1; 7 nucleotides align to TRBD2. The germline V gene has CDR1 MGHRA and CDR2 YSYEKL. With 0 bases clipped from V and 2 bases from J, the junction kept 4 bases outside the gene matches. The CDR3 sequence is 16 residues long. CDR3 DNA sequence: TGCGCCAGCAGCCAAGAAGTGGGGGGGACCTACAATGAGCAGTTCTTC. Encoded protein: CASSQEVGGTYNEQFF.

The chain carries TRBV7-2 and TRBJ2-5; 8 bases fit TRBD2. The CDR3 consists of 15 residues. V gave up 4 bases and J gave up 5 bases; unmatched junction bases: 9. Germline lookup yields CDR1 SGHTA and CDR2 FQGNSA. The CDR3 loop reads CASSSGSTSVETQYF. The CDR3 nucleotides are TGTGCCAGCAGCTCCGGATCGACTAGCGTCGAGACCCAGTACTTC.

The genes are TRBV27 and TRBJ1-2, with TRBD1 matching 11 bases. Trimming cost V 5 bases and J 5 bases; bases outside gene matches: 16. The germline V gene has CDR1 MNHEY and CDR2 SMNVEV (reference sequence). This CDR3 region has 18 residues. This chain's CDR3 is CASSRRPGQGGAVYGYTF. The CDR3 nucleotides read TGTGCCAGCAGTCGTCGACCGGGACAGGGGGGCGCAGTTTATGGCTACACCTTC.

This clone appeared a few times. The chain recombines TRBV7-2 with TRBJ1-2; D is perhaps TRBD1 (6 bases). The CDR3 is made up of 14 amino acids. In germline, CDR1 is SGHTA, CDR2 FQGNSA. V gave up 3 bases and J gave up 4 bases, with 12 bases separating them. The CDR3 reads CASSFSGQIYGYTF. The CDR3 nucleotides read TGTGCCAGCAGCTTTTCGGGACAAATCTATGGCTACACCTTC.

This chain connects TRBV15 to TRBJ1-2; D is undetermined. Germline-derived CDR1 and CDR2 are LNHNV and YYDKDF (reference sequence). Trimming cost V 0 bases and J 7 bases, with 9 bases left between them. There are 13 residues in the CDR3. CDR3 nucleotide sequence: TGTGCCACCAGCAGAGATACCTACTCTGGCTACACCTTC. Encoded protein: CATSRDTYSGYTF.

This clone showed up just once. The chain links TRBV4-1 to TRBJ1-2, with D unresolved. Germline V gene sequence: CDR1 MGHRA, CDR2 YSYEKL. The CDR3 totals 15 residues. V lost 0 bases and J 8 bases, leaving 16 bases between the germline ends. In nucleotides, the CDR3 is TGCGCCAGCAGCCAAGACCATGAGGGCAGGAGAGGCTACACCTTC. It is translated as CASSQDHEGRRGYTF.

This chain uses TRBV10-1 with TRBJ1-1; no firm D call. Trimming removed 11 bases at V and 6 bases at J, with 10 bases between. CDR3 length: 10 residues. CDR1 and CDR2 from the germline V gene are WNHNN and SYGVQD (reference sequence). This chain's CDR3 is CAAGSPEAFF. CDR3 bases: TGCGCCGCGGGGTCACCTGAAGCTTTCTTT.

The chain recombines TRBV29-1 with TRBJ2-7, with 10 bases aligning to TRBD2. The V segment lost 7 bases and the J segment 5 bases; nucleotides outside the gene matches: 5. Per germline, CDR1 SQVTM and CDR2 ANQGSEA. The CDR3 loop spans 12 amino acids. CDR3 loop: CSAIGLADEQYF. CDR3 DNA sequence: TGCAGCGCGATCGGACTAGCGGACGAGCAGTACTTC.

The V call is TRBV2, the J call TRBJ2-3; a possible D gene is TRBD2 (5 bases). Between the trimmed V and J ends, which lost 6 bases and 3 bases, there was a span of 16 bases. The CDR3 consists of 15 residues. CDR1 and CDR2 (germline): SNHLY, FYNNEI. The DNA of the CDR3 is TGTGCCAGCAGGCAGTCCCGGGGTAATACAGATACGCAGTATTTT. This codes for CASRQSRGNTDTQYF.

This chain links TRBV10-3 with TRBJ1-1, with D possibly TRBD1 on 6 matching bases. Germline CDR1 is ENHRY and CDR2 is SYGVKD. Trimming cost V 2 bases and J 3 bases, with 10 bases left between them. The CDR3 spans 14 residues. The CDR3 loop reads CAISEPGADTEAFF. For the CDR3, the DNA is TGTGCCATCAGTGAGCCAGGGGCGGACACTGAAGCTTTCTTT.

The chain employs TRBV5-8 and TRBJ2-4, with TRBD2 matching 8 bases. The trim removed 2 bases at V and 0 bases at J, leaving 10 bases unmatched. The germline gives CDR1 SGHTS, CDR2 YDEGEE. The CDR3 spans 18 residues. The CDR3 DNA reads as TGTGCCAGCAGCTTTTTTCTCGGGGGGGACTTAGCCAAAAACATTCAGTACTTC. Translating it yields CASSFFLGGDLAKNIQYF.